These T cell receptor beta chains were read from a single sample in a study of shared clonotypes between healthy human individuals. Profiled with immunoSEQ multiplex PCR; TCRdb holds only in-frame clones, not every one. The sample carries millions of clones, roughly 93% recorded once. Sequencing input: naive CD4+ T cells from PBMCs. All receptors come from a young man in good health. Some clones in this sample may be carry-over from other donors' samples. CDR3s include the opening cysteine and the closing phenylalanine or tryptophan. The order of the fields is D gene, clone size, J gene, V gene, CDR3 protein, CDR3 DNA. D genes are given only for firm matches. A row's size may be missing; if present it is once, few, many or a size class.

d_call: NA; clone_size: NA; j_call: TRBJ2-3; v_call: TRBV28; cdr3_aa: CASSFVGGLYTQYF; cdr3_nt: TGTGCCAGCAGTTTTGTAGGCGGGTTGTATACGCAGTATTTT
d_call: TRBD1; clone_size: NA; j_call: TRBJ1-1; v_call: TRBV7-9; cdr3_aa: CASSPPWTGGNTEAFF; cdr3_nt: TGTGCCAGCAGCCCCCCGTGGACAGGGGGGAACACTGAAGCTTTCTTT
d_call: TRBD1; clone_size: NA; j_call: TRBJ1-2; v_call: TRBV29-1; cdr3_aa: CSVDRGGYTF; cdr3_nt: TGCAGCGTAGACAGGGGGGGCTACACCTTC
d_call: NA; clone_size: NA; j_call: TRBJ1-1; v_call: TRBV27; cdr3_aa: CASSFRASTEAFF; cdr3_nt: TGTGCCAGCAGTTTTAGGGCGAGCACTGAAGCTTTCTTT
d_call: NA; clone_size: few; j_call: TRBJ1-5; v_call: TRBV28; cdr3_aa: CASSPPDVKAQHF; cdr3_nt: TGTGCCAGCAGTCCCCCGGACGTGAAGGCCCAGCATTTT
d_call: NA; clone_size: NA; j_call: TRBJ1-1; v_call: TRBV29-1; cdr3_aa: CSVDLGPNTEAFF; cdr3_nt: TGCAGCGTTGATCTAGGCCCGAACACTGAAGCTTTCTTT
d_call: NA; clone_size: NA; j_call: TRBJ1-1; v_call: TRBV6-6; cdr3_aa: CASSYNEGLNTEAFF; cdr3_nt: TGTGCCAGCAGTTACAATGAGGGCTTGAACACTGAAGCTTTCTTT
d_call: NA; clone_size: NA; j_call: TRBJ1-6; v_call: TRBV5-1; cdr3_aa: CASSRSLGIGNSPLHF; cdr3_nt: TGCGCCAGCAGCCGAAGTCTCGGGATCGGGAATTCACCCCTCCACTTT
d_call: NA; clone_size: NA; j_call: TRBJ2-7; v_call: TRBV6-5; cdr3_aa: CASRFPGSYEQYF; cdr3_nt: TGTGCCAGCAGATTCCCCGGCTCCTACGAGCAGTACTTC
d_call: NA; clone_size: NA; j_call: TRBJ2-3; v_call: TRBV5-4; cdr3_aa: CASSLGAGQIQGDTQYF; cdr3_nt: TGTGCCAGCAGCTTGGGTGCGGGACAGATCCAGGGGGATACGCAGTATTTT
d_call: NA; clone_size: NA; j_call: TRBJ2-6; v_call: TRBV6-5; cdr3_aa: CPPPRRTNVLTF; cdr3_nt: TGTCCCCCGCCCCGGAGAACCAACGTCCTGACTTTC
d_call: TRBD2; clone_size: NA; j_call: TRBJ2-1; v_call: TRBV11-2; cdr3_aa: CASSGFAGAYEQFF; cdr3_nt: TGTGCCAGCAGCGGCTTCGCGGGAGCCTATGAGCAGTTCTTC
d_call: NA; clone_size: NA; j_call: TRBJ2-3; v_call: TRBV30; cdr3_aa: CAWSVKPQNTDTQYF; cdr3_nt: TGTGCCTGGAGTGTAAAGCCCCAGAACACAGATACGCAGTATTTT
d_call: TRBD2; clone_size: NA; j_call: TRBJ2-6; v_call: TRBV5-1; cdr3_aa: CASSFGLAASGANVLTF; cdr3_nt: TGCGCCAGCAGCTTCGGACTAGCGGCCTCTGGGGCCAACGTCCTGACTTTC
d_call: NA; clone_size: NA; j_call: TRBJ1-1; v_call: TRBV5-1; cdr3_aa: CASSWGAANTEAFF; cdr3_nt: TGCGCCAGCAGCTGGGGGGCAGCGAACACTGAAGCTTTCTTT
d_call: NA; clone_size: NA; j_call: TRBJ2-3; v_call: TRBV9; cdr3_aa: CASSVLGSTDTQYF; cdr3_nt: TGTGCCAGCAGCGTACTCGGGAGCACAGATACGCAGTATTTT
d_call: NA; clone_size: NA; j_call: TRBJ1-2; v_call: TRBV2; cdr3_aa: CASSRLRNYGYTF; cdr3_nt: TGTGCCAGCAGCCGACTACGTAACTATGGCTACACCTTC
d_call: NA; clone_size: NA; j_call: TRBJ1-2; v_call: TRBV15; cdr3_aa: CATSIDSYGYTF; cdr3_nt: TGTGCCACCAGCATAGACAGTTATGGCTACACCTTC
d_call: NA; clone_size: NA; j_call: TRBJ2-5; v_call: TRBV9; cdr3_aa: CASSVVAGAETQYF; cdr3_nt: TGTGCCAGCAGCGTAGTGGCAGGGGCAGAGACCCAGTACTTC
d_call: NA; clone_size: NA; j_call: TRBJ2-7; v_call: TRBV18; cdr3_aa: CASSRQAAYEQYF; cdr3_nt: TGTGCCAGCTCTCGCCAGGCGGCCTACGAGCAGTACTTC
d_call: NA; clone_size: NA; j_call: TRBJ2-1; v_call: TRBV28; cdr3_aa: CASSSPGVGTTEQFF; cdr3_nt: TGTGCCAGCAGTTCCCCAGGGGTAGGTACAACTGAGCAGTTCTTC
d_call: TRBD2; clone_size: NA; j_call: TRBJ2-1; v_call: TRBV19; cdr3_aa: CASRPWSGAYNEQFF; cdr3_nt: TGTGCCAGTAGGCCCTGGAGCGGGGCATACAATGAGCAGTTCTTC
d_call: TRBD1; clone_size: NA; j_call: TRBJ1-1; v_call: TRBV6-1; cdr3_aa: CASSTGQWITEAFF; cdr3_nt: TGTGCCAGCAGTACGGGACAGTGGATCACTGAAGCTTTCTTT
d_call: TRBD2; clone_size: NA; j_call: TRBJ2-3; v_call: TRBV4-1; cdr3_aa: CASSQDGGGGATDTQYF; cdr3_nt: TGCGCCAGCAGCCAAGATGGTGGGGGAGGGGCAACAGATACGCAGTATTTT
d_call: TRBD1; clone_size: NA; j_call: TRBJ1-1; v_call: TRBV6-6; cdr3_aa: CASNQGARTEAFF; cdr3_nt: TGTGCCAGCAATCAGGGGGCCCGGACTGAAGCTTTCTTT
d_call: TRBD2; clone_size: NA; j_call: TRBJ2-7; v_call: TRBV28; cdr3_aa: CASSLTGRPPYEQYF; cdr3_nt: TGTGCCAGCAGTTTAACCGGGAGGCCTCCCTACGAGCAGTACTTC
d_call: NA; clone_size: few; j_call: TRBJ1-2; v_call: TRBV5-1; cdr3_aa: CASSLATGGYTF; cdr3_nt: TGCGCCAGCAGCTTGGCCACAGGCGGCTACACCTTC
d_call: NA; clone_size: NA; j_call: TRBJ2-1; v_call: TRBV7-9; cdr3_aa: CASSLGVNGRSSYNEQFF; cdr3_nt: TGTGCCAGCAGCTTAGGAGTAAACGGGCGGAGCTCCTACAATGAGCAGTTCTTC
d_call: TRBD1; clone_size: NA; j_call: TRBJ2-7; v_call: TRBV27; cdr3_aa: CAGQGAKVHEQYF; cdr3_nt: TGTGCCGGACAGGGGGCTAAGGTCCACGAGCAGTACTTC
d_call: NA; clone_size: NA; j_call: TRBJ1-2; v_call: TRBV29-1; cdr3_aa: CSVEDGRSYGYTF; cdr3_nt: TGCAGCGTTGAAGATGGGCGGAGCTATGGCTACACCTTC
d_call: TRBD1; clone_size: NA; j_call: TRBJ2-2; v_call: TRBV4-1; cdr3_aa: CASSRPGQGTGELFF; cdr3_nt: TGCGCCAGCAGCAGGCCGGGACAGGGCACCGGGGAGCTGTTTTTT
d_call: TRBD2; clone_size: NA; j_call: TRBJ2-5; v_call: TRBV5-4; cdr3_aa: CASSLGLAGGRETQYF; cdr3_nt: TGTGCCAGCAGCTTGGGACTAGCGGGAGGGCGGGAGACCCAGTACTTC
d_call: TRBD2; clone_size: NA; j_call: TRBJ2-2; v_call: TRBV10-3; cdr3_aa: CAISEAQGLAADTGELFF; cdr3_nt: TGTGCCATCAGTGAGGCACAGGGACTAGCGGCCGACACCGGGGAGCTGTTTTTT
d_call: TRBD2; clone_size: NA; j_call: TRBJ2-3; v_call: TRBV4-2; cdr3_aa: CASSKTTQTSGTTDTQYF; cdr3_nt: TGTGCCAGCAGTAAGACCACTCAGACTAGCGGGACAACAGATACGCAGTATTTT
d_call: NA; clone_size: once; j_call: TRBJ2-5; v_call: TRBV28; cdr3_aa: CASNGGRVLQETQYF; cdr3_nt: TGTGCCAGCAATGGAGGGCGGGTATTACAAGAGACCCAGTACTTC
d_call: TRBD1; clone_size: NA; j_call: TRBJ2-2; v_call: TRBV2; cdr3_aa: CASSPGQGRTGELFF; cdr3_nt: TGTGCCAGCAGTCCGGGACAGGGGCGGACCGGGGAGCTGTTTTTT
d_call: NA; clone_size: NA; j_call: TRBJ1-2; v_call: TRBV18; cdr3_aa: CASSPVQGSADYTF; cdr3_nt: TGTGCCAGCTCACCAGTACAGGGCAGCGCGGACTACACCTTC
d_call: TRBD1; clone_size: NA; j_call: TRBJ2-7; v_call: TRBV5-4; cdr3_aa: CASSLPGGEQYF; cdr3_nt: TGTGCCAGCAGCTTGCCAGGGGGAGAGCAGTACTTC
d_call: NA; clone_size: NA; j_call: TRBJ2-7; v_call: TRBV7-6; cdr3_aa: CASSFGGSHEQYF; cdr3_nt: TGTGCCAGCAGCTTCGGGGGCTCCCACGAGCAGTACTTC
d_call: TRBD2; clone_size: NA; j_call: TRBJ2-7; v_call: TRBV5-4; cdr3_aa: CASSFPGLAGHEQYF; cdr3_nt: TGTGCCAGCAGTTTTCCGGGACTAGCGGGACACGAGCAGTACTTC
d_call: NA; clone_size: NA; j_call: TRBJ2-5; v_call: TRBV11-3; cdr3_aa: CASSRTGGGETQYF; cdr3_nt: TGTGCCAGCAGCCGTACAGGGGGGGGCGAGACCCAGTACTTC
d_call: TRBD1; clone_size: NA; j_call: TRBJ1-1; v_call: TRBV7-2; cdr3_aa: CASSTGQVHTEAFF; cdr3_nt: TGTGCCAGCAGCACTGGACAGGTACACACTGAAGCTTTCTTT
d_call: NA; clone_size: NA; j_call: TRBJ2-5; v_call: TRBV29-1; cdr3_aa: CSVTGYQETQYF; cdr3_nt: TGCAGCGTTACCGGATACCAAGAGACCCAGTACTTC
d_call: NA; clone_size: NA; j_call: TRBJ2-7; v_call: TRBV2; cdr3_aa: CASSEAGEKEYF; cdr3_nt: TGTGCCAGCAGTGAAGCTGGTGAGAAGGAGTACTTC
d_call: NA; clone_size: NA; j_call: TRBJ2-2; v_call: TRBV7-3; cdr3_aa: CASSLNGVSTGELFF; cdr3_nt: TGTGCCAGCAGCTTAAACGGGGTTAGCACCGGGGAGCTGTTTTTT
d_call: TRBD1; clone_size: NA; j_call: TRBJ1-2; v_call: TRBV6-1; cdr3_aa: CASSGTGGFYGYTF; cdr3_nt: TGTGCCAGCAGTGGGACAGGGGGCTTCTATGGCTACACCTTC
d_call: TRBD1; clone_size: NA; j_call: TRBJ2-3; v_call: TRBV4-1; cdr3_aa: CASSQDGQGDTQYF; cdr3_nt: TGCGCCAGCAGCCAAGATGGACAGGGAGATACGCAGTATTTT
d_call: NA; clone_size: NA; j_call: TRBJ1-2; v_call: TRBV7-9; cdr3_aa: CASSPDRPDGYTF; cdr3_nt: TGTGCCAGCAGCCCCGATCGCCCCGATGGCTACACCTTC
d_call: TRBD2; clone_size: NA; j_call: TRBJ2-5; v_call: TRBV4-2; cdr3_aa: CASSQGGGSDQETQYF; cdr3_nt: TGTGCCAGCAGCCAAGGGGGGGGATCGGACCAAGAGACCCAGTACTTC